This T cell receptor (beta chain) was obtained from a study of beta chain features in type 1 diabetes. On the study more broadly: Sorted cells numbering over 95,000,000 were examined across all samples.

cDNA synthesis used the whole RNA isolate, giving expressed TCRB sequences. Sequenced by immunoSEQ multiplex PCR; TCRdb stores in-frame clones only, minus some. The table includes around 300,000 clones, about 8% detected once. Findings and limits, study-wide: Patients with type 1 diabetes showed fewer VDJ junction insertions and more deletions. TCRB CDR3s from Type 1 diabetes patients were moderately but significantly shorter in all four CD4+ subsets.

The V end lost 8 bases, the J end lost 11 bases, and 15 bases lay between the germline ends. This CDR3 spans 11 amino acids. Germline values: CDR1 SEHNR, CDR2 FQNEAQ (reference sequence). Concerning this clone: Antigen unknown.

This receptor was taken from a young woman in good health. The source material was central memory CD4+ T cells from blood. This sequence joins TRBV7-9 and TRBJ2-5; D is unresolved. The CDR3 spells CASPDGEPQYF. The CDR3 region has the DNA TGTGCCAGCCCCGACGGAGAACCACAGTACTTC. The whole variable domain, remainder taken from reference TRBV7-9 and TRBJ2-5, is DTGVSQNPRHKITKRGQNVTFRCDPISEHNRLYWYRQTLGQGPEFLTYFQNEAQLEKSRLLSDRFSAERPKGSFSTLEIQRTEQGDSAMYLCASPDGEPQYFGPGTRLLVL.